The clone carrying this T cell receptor beta chain was found once. The ends lost 7 bases at V and 8 bases at J; junction bases unmatched: 13. Germline V lookup: CDR1 SGHTA, CDR2 FQGNSA. CDR3 size: 15 residues. The plating included around 200,000 irradiated, violet-dye-labeled stimulator cells together with around 200,000 CFSE-labeled responder cells. Sorted after the reaction were proliferating CFSE-low CD3+CD4+ and CD3+CD8+ responders. This sample was taken from a study of graft-versus-host responses after intestinal transplantation. This table comes from immunoSEQ multiplex PCR, and its TCRdb copy is limited to in-frame clones, with some not included. The table has about 15,000 clones, 25% to 35% seen once. Findings of the study overall: The study found high graft-versus-host to host-versus-graft clonal ratios in allografts of patients with graft-donor T cell macrochimerism. Detection of GvH clones occurred in recipient marrow, and some had their first appearance in ileum or blood.

This clonotype was sampled from a human patient who received an intestinal transplant. Sequences were derived from alloreactive CD4+ T cells from a mixed lymphocyte reaction culture, sampled before intestinal transplant. As for subset: CFSE-low proliferating T cells sorted from approximately 6-day pre-transplant mixed lymphocyte reaction (GvH or HvG direction). The chain couples TRBV7-2 to TRBJ2-1, with TRBD2 matching over 8 bases. The CDR3 loop is CASTQLGTRNHEQFF. In nucleotides, the CDR3 is TGTGCCAGCACCCAACTGGGGACTAGAAATCATGAGCAGTTCTTC.